This T cell receptor beta chain was observed in a study of T cells in women clearing cervical HPV infection. The assay was immunoSEQ multiplex PCR, and TCRdb's table has in-frame clones only and misses some. Seen in this sample are 35,000 to 45,000 clones; the ten most common clones hold under 8%. With respect to this clone: The read terminates 3 residues before the CDR3 end, so the remaining end is supplied by the germline J gene.

The CDR3 totals 12 residues. Germline-derived CDR1 and CDR2 are DFQATT and SNEGSKA (reference sequence). The chain joins TRBV20-1 to TRBJ2-3; 8 bases align to TRBD1. The sequenced sample consisted of blood buffy coat. The TCR was taken from a woman aged 18 to 75 with a cervical HPV16 infection that either progressed to CIN3+ or cleared (not recorded which). The DNA read from the CDR3 is TGCAGTGTCCGGGCAGGGGGCGCGGCG. Its protein product is CSVRAGGAA. The CDR3, in full, reads CSVRAGGAAQYF.